These 22 T cell receptor beta chains came from one sample sequenced in a study of T-cell memory formation after mild COVID-19. TCRdb ran MiXCR on the 5' RACE reads and lists one entry per CDR3 protein. In the table there are about 340,000 distinct CDR3 sequences, less than 20% of which are singletons. Material for sequencing was PBMCs or a T cell subset sorted from them (not recorded which). Receptors were obtained from a man aged 18 to 30 who had mild COVID-19 (a few samples of this study predate the infection). Cell type and time point are not known.

This clonotype occurred many times. The chain combines TRBV12-3 or TRBV12-4 with TRBJ2-3; D is uncertain. Between the trimmed V and J ends, which lost 5 bases and 5 bases, there was a span of 5 bases. The CDR3 has 11 residues. CDR3: CASSRRDTQYF. CDR3 nucleotides: TGTGCCAGCAGTCGAAGAGATACGCAGTATTTT.

This clonotype has only a few counts. The chain carries TRBV6-5 and TRBJ2-1; 7 bases match TRBD2. This CDR3 spans 16 amino acids. The V segment lost 7 bases and the J segment 2 bases; nucleotides outside the gene matches: 11. The germline gives CDR1 MNHEY, CDR2 SVGAGI. The chain's CDR3 is CASNQGGAGAYNEQFF. In DNA form, the CDR3 reads TGTGCCAGCAATCAGGGCGGCGCGGGGGCCTACAATGAGCAGTTCTTC.

This clonotype has just a few counts. V and J are TRBV7-9 and TRBJ1-1, with D possibly TRBD1 on 6 matching bases. The V end lost 0 bases, the J end lost 5 bases, and 13 bases lay between the germline ends. The CDR3 has 15 amino acids. CDR1 is SEHNR and CDR2 is FQNEAQ in the germline V gene (reference sequence). The CDR3 DNA follows: TGTGCCAGCAGCTTAGCGGCAGGGGTGGGGACTGAAGCTTTCTTT. It translates to CASSLAAGVGTEAFF.

The table lists this clonotype with a few counts. The rearrangement joins TRBV4-2 to TRBJ1-4; 12 bases align to TRBD1. The CDR3 is 16 amino acids. The germline V gene encodes CDR1 LGHNA and CDR2 YNFKEQ. The junction had 3 bases not matched to a gene; V was cut back by 2 bases and J by 5 bases. DNA of the CDR3: TGTGCCAGCAGCCAACGGGACAGGGGGCAAAATGAAAAACTGTTTTTT. Residues: CASSQRDRGQNEKLFF.

V gene TRBV20-1 combines with J gene TRBJ2-4; D is uncertain. Germline V CDR1 and CDR2: DFQATT, SNEGSKA (reference sequence). The V end was cut by 5 bases, the J end by 7 bases, with 12 bases between. This CDR3 is built from 12 residues. CDR3 sequence (DNA): TGCAGTGCTCCTCGGGCGGAGAACATTCAGTACTTC. Its translation: CSAPRAENIQYF.

This clonotype occurred many times. The CDR3 sequence: CASSRSGGQETQYF. DNA for the CDR3: TGTGCCAGCAGTCGTAGCGGGGGACAAGAGACCCAGTACTTC. This rearrangement joins TRBV6-2 or TRBV6-3 to TRBJ2-5; 9 bases line up with TRBD2. Trimming took 5 bases from V and 2 from J; bases not matched to a gene: 3. Per the germline V gene, CDR1 is MNHEY and CDR2 is SVGEGT. CDR3 length: 14 amino acids.

The chain uses TRBV2 and TRBJ2-3, with 9 bases lining up with TRBD1. CDR1 SNHLY and CDR2 FYNNEI come from the germline V gene. The length of the CDR3 is 14 residues. Trimming removed 7 bases from V and 1 base from J; junction bases left unmatched: 3. The CDR3 is CASTRTGGTDTQYF. The CDR3 region has the DNA TGTGCCAGCACCAGGACAGGGGGCACAGATACGCAGTATTTT.

Written as DNA, the CDR3 is TGTGCCAGCAGCTTAGCCGACAGCGACGTTGAAAAACTGTTTTTT. Protein product: CASSLADSDVEKLFF. This sequence joins TRBV7-9 and TRBJ1-4; TRBD1 might be the D (5 bases). V gave up 0 bases and J gave up 7 bases, with 12 bases separating them. The V gene's germline CDR1 is SEHNR and CDR2 FQNEAQ (reference sequence). The CDR3 loop spans 15 amino acids.

In its sample, this clonotype was seen a few times. The chain employs TRBV5-4 and TRBJ2-7; perhaps TRBD2 as D (5 bases). The CDR3 loop spans 13 amino acids. Germline-derived CDR1 and CDR2 are SGHNT and YYREEE (reference sequence). V lost 5 bases and J 7 bases, leaving 16 bases between the germline ends. In DNA form, the CDR3 reads TGTGCCAGCAGACGTGACTACTTGGGTGAGCAGTACTTC. Translated, it gives CASRRDYLGEQYF. The full variable domain, in which reference TRBV5-4 and TRBJ2-7 provide the parts outside the CDR3, is ETGVTQSPTHLIKTRGQQVTLRCSSQSGHNTVSWYQQALGQGPQFIFQYYREEENGRGNFPPRFSGLQFPNYSSELNVNALELDDSALYLCASRRDYLGEQYFGPGTRLTVT.

The V gene is TRBV2, the J gene TRBJ1-1, with no clear D. The CDR3 extends over 14 amino acids. Trimming cost V 2 bases and J 7 bases, with 14 bases left between them. Germline loops: CDR1 SNHLY, CDR2 FYNNEI. The CDR3 spells CASSENSWAGEAFF. Written as DNA, the CDR3 is TGTGCCAGCAGTGAAAATTCTTGGGCAGGTGAAGCTTTCTTT.

In its sample, this clonotype was seen a few times. The chain links TRBV7-8 to TRBJ2-5; possible D gene TRBD2, 6 bases. The CDR3 runs 15 residues. The ends were cut back, 5 bases at V and 4 bases at J, with 17 bases in the middle. Germline CDR1 and CDR2: SGHVS and FQNEAQ. The CDR3 spells CASSTRGPLSETQYF. The CDR3 DNA sequence: TGTGCCAGCAGCACGCGGGGCCCGTTGTCAGAGACCCAGTACTTC. Using reference TRBV7-8 and TRBJ2-5 for the parts outside the CDR3, the full variable domain is GAGVSQSPRYKVAKRGQDVALRCDPISGHVSLFWYQQALGQGPEFLTYFQNEAQLDKSGLPSDRFFAERPEGSVSTLKIQRTQQEDSAVYLCASSTRGPLSETQYFGPGTRLLVL.

The V call is TRBV12-3 or TRBV12-4, the J call TRBJ2-2; 12 bases are a match to TRBD2. The CDR3 is 14 residues long. The trim removed 6 bases at V and 6 bases at J, leaving 2 bases unmatched. CDR3 DNA sequence: TGTGCCAGCAGCCTAGCGGGGGGGCCCGGGGAGCTGTTTTTT. The encoded protein is CASSLAGGPGELFF.

A few counts support this clonotype. The J gene is TRBJ1-2, the V gene TRBV5-5; 8 bases line up with TRBD1. The junction had 10 bases not matched to a gene; V was cut back by 4 bases and J by 8 bases. CDR1 is SGHKS and CDR2 is YYEKEE in the germline V gene (reference sequence). This CDR3 contains 14 residues. The CDR3 loop reads CASSRGTGEWGYTF. The CDR3 bases are TGTGCCAGCAGCCGCGGGACAGGAGAATGGGGCTACACCTTC.

This clonotype showed up just a few times. V is TRBV6-2 or TRBV6-3 and J is TRBJ2-7; either TRBD1 or TRBD2 may fit D (5 bases each). CDR3 length: 14 amino acids. V lost 4 bases to trimming and J lost 0 bases, with 10 bases between them. CDR1 and CDR2 (germline): MNHEY, SVGEGT. The chain's CDR3 is CASSWGIHSYEQYV. The CDR3 DNA reads as TGTGCCAGCAGTTGGGGGATCCACTCCTACGAGCAGTACGTC.

The chain carries TRBV14 and TRBJ1-2; D is unclear. The CDR3 is made up of 12 amino acids. V gave up 3 bases and J gave up 4 bases, with 6 bases separating them. Germline lookup yields CDR1 SGHDN and CDR2 FVKESK. CDR3 sequence reads: CASSHETYGYTF. CDR3 bases: TGTGCCAGCAGCCATGAGACCTATGGCTACACCTTC.

V and J are TRBV28 and TRBJ1-1, with D uncertain. The CDR3 has 13 residues. V was clipped by 7 bases and J by 2 bases, with 11 bases between them. The germline V gene encodes CDR1 MDHEN and CDR2 SYDVKM. Written as DNA, the CDR3 is TGTGCCAGCACGTGGGTGGGAAACACTGAAGCTTTCTTT. Translating gives CASTWVGNTEAFF.

The V call is TRBV7-8, the J call TRBJ2-5; maybe TRBD2 (6 bases). Trimming left V 2 bases short and J 4 bases short, with 14 bases between. CDR3 length: 15 residues. Germline loops: CDR1 SGHVS, CDR2 FQNEAQ. As DNA, the CDR3 is TGTGCCAGCAGCTTAACCGGGACTGGGCGAGAGACCCAGTACTTC. Protein sequence: CASSLTGTGRETQYF.

This clonotype showed up many times. This rearrangement joins TRBV7-2 to TRBJ2-1; no definite D call. CDR3 length equals 16 residues. The germline CDR1 and CDR2 sequences are SGHTA and FQGNSA. V was clipped by 2 bases and J by 3 bases, with 14 bases between them. CDR3 in amino acids: CASSLFGRLYYNEQFF. Written as DNA, the CDR3 is TGTGCCAGCAGCTTATTTGGTAGGCTCTACTACAATGAGCAGTTCTTC.

In this sample, this clonotype turned up many times. CDR3 coding DNA: TGCGCCAGCAGCCCGAGAGGCCCCCCCTACGAGCAGTACTTC. It specifies CASSPRGPPYEQYF. This chain connects TRBV10-1 to TRBJ2-7; no clear D. CDR1 and CDR2 (germline): WNHNN, SYGVQD (reference sequence). V gave up 6 bases and J gave up 2 bases, with 14 bases separating them. The CDR3 covers 14 residues.

The chain recombines TRBV7-2 with TRBJ1-1; 7 nucleotides line up with TRBD1. Germline CDR1 reads SGHTA; CDR2 reads FQGNSA. The CDR3 length is 13 residues. CDR3 DNA: TGTGCTGGGGTAAAGGGGGCTGCCACTGAAGCTTTCTTT. It translates to CAGVKGAATEAFF.

The CDR3 DNA follows: TGTGCCAGCAGCTTAGAAGCCTCAGACGGAAGCACAGATACGCAGTATTTT. Its translation is CASSLEASDGSTDTQYF. V usage is TRBV11-2 and J usage is TRBJ2-3; D unclear. The length of the CDR3 is 17 residues. Germline assignment: CDR1 SGHAT and CDR2 FQNNGV. V lost 0 bases and J 0 bases, leaving 13 bases between the germline ends.

The V gene is TRBV5-1, the J gene TRBJ1-1; 7 nucleotides agree with TRBD1. The germline gives CDR1 SGHRS, CDR2 YFSETQ. The CDR3 consists of 14 residues. The V gene end was trimmed by 1 base and the J gene end by 8 bases; junction bases not matched to a gene: 8. CDR3 residues: CASSLQAGGTEAFF. DNA for the CDR3: TGCGCCAGCAGCTTGCAAGCAGGGGGAACCGAAGCTTTCTTT.